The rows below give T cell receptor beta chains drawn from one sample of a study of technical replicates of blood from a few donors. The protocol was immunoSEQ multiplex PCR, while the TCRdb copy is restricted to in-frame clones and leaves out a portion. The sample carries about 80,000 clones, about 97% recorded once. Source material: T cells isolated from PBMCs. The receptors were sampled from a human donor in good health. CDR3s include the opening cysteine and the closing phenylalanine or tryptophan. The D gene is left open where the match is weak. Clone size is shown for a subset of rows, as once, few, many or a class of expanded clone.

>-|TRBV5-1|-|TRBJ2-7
TGCGCCAGCACAAGAGACTCGAGCCCCCAATACGAGCAGTACTTC
CASTRDSSPQYEQYF
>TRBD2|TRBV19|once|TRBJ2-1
TGTGCCAGTAGTCCAGCGGGAGTTTGGGATGAGCAGTTCTTC
CASSPAGVWDEQFF
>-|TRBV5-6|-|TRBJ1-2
TGTGCCAGCAGCTTCCCAGGGGAAGTCTATGGCTACACCTTC
CASSFPGEVYGYTF
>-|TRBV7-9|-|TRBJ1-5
TGTGCCAGCAGCGCGGACAATCAGCCCCAGCATTTT
CASSADNQPQHF
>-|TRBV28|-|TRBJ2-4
TGTGCCAGCAGTTTATTGGGCTCCAGAAGCCTAAAAGAAAACATTCAGTACTTC
CASSLLGSRSLKENIQYF
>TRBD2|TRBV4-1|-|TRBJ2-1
TGCGCCAGCAGCCTTACTAGCGGGAGGCCGATCGAGCAGTTCTTC
CASSLTSGRPIEQFF
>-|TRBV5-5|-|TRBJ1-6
TGTGCCAGCAGCCACCGAGGACAGCCCTCCTATAATTCACCCCTCCACTTT
CASSHRGQPSYNSPLHF
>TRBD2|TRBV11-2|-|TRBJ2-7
TGTGCCAGCAGCTTAGGGGCGGGGGGGCCCTACGAGCAGTACTTC
CASSLGAGGPYEQYF
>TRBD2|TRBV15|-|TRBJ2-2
TGTGCCACCAGCAGAGATCTAGCGGGAGTAAACACCGGGGAGCTGTTTTTT
CATSRDLAGVNTGELFF
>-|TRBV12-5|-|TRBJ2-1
TGTGCTAGTGGTTTGGTAGTCCAGCGAAGGGGCTACAATGAGCAGTTCTTC
CASGLVVQRRGYNEQFF
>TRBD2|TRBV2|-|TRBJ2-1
TGTGCCAGCAGTGCCGGGACTAGCTCCTACAATGAGCAGTTCTTC
CASSAGTSSYNEQFF
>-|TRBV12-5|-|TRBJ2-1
TGTGCTAGTGGTTTGCCCATCGGGATCAACTCCCGCCCCGATGAGCAGTTCTTC
CASGLPIGINSRPDEQFF
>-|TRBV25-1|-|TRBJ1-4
TGTGCCAGCAGTGAATGGTCGGACTTTGGCGAAAAACTGTTTTTT
CASSEWSDFGEKLFF
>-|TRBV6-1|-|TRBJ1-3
TGTGCCATCCTTCCGGACAGTATTGGCGGCACCATATATTTT
CAILPDSIGGTIYF
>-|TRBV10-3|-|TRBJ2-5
TGTGCCATCAGTACCCCGAATCCAGGAGGCCGATTTACCCAGTACTTC
CAISTPNPGGRFTQYF
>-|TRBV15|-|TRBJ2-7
TGTGCCACCAGCAGAGATCAGGGCCGACTTGTAATTAAGGACTTC
CATSRDQGRLVIKDF
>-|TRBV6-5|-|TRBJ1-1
TGTGCCAGCACCGATACAGGACACACTGAAGCTTTCTTT
CASTDTGHTEAFF
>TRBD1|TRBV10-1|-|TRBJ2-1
TGCGCCAGCAGTGAGGAGACAGGGGTCAATGAGCAGTTCTTC
CASSEETGVNEQFF
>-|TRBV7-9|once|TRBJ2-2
TGTGCCAGCAGCTTCCCGGGTGCACAGGGTCGAGTAATCGGGGAGCTGTTTTTT
CASSFPGAQGRVIGELFF
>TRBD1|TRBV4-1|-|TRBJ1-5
TGCGCCAGCAGCCAAGGCCCCATCGGGACAGATAATCAGCCCCAGCATTTT
CASSQGPIGTDNQPQHF
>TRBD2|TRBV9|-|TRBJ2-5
TGTGCCAGCAGCGTGACTAGCGGGAGGGCCCTGGAGACCCAGTACTTC
CASSVTSGRALETQYF
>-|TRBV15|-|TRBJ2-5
TGTGCCACCAGCAGAATCCCGGGACTCCGACAAGAGACCCAGTACTTC
CATSRIPGLRQETQYF
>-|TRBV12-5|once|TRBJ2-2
TGTGCTAGTGGTTTGGTACTATCCGGCAGCAACACCGGGGAGCTGTTTTTT
CASGLVLSGSNTGELFF
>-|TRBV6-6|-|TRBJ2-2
TGTGCCAGCCATCGGTCTGAACGGGAGCTGTTTTTT
CASHRSERELFF
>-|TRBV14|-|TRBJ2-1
TGTGCCAGCAGCCAAGAACAGGCCTACAATGAGCAGTTCTTC
CASSQEQAYNEQFF
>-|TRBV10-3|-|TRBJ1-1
TGTGCCAGCTCCGACAATCCCTACACTGAAGCTTTCTTT
CASSDNPYTEAFF
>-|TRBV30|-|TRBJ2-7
TGTGCCTGGAGTGTACTGTCGGGGTTGTTGTCCTACGAGCAGTACTTC
CAWSVLSGLLSYEQYF